This T cell receptor beta chain was captured by sequencing in a study of CD8 T cells in Susac syndrome. With random hexamers, roughly 0.5 to 1 ug RNA was reverse transcribed. TCRdb recomputed calls from the immunoSEQ multiplex PCR reads with MiXCR, one row per CDR3 protein. The sample includes about 60,000 distinct CDR3 sequences, around nine tenths of them seen just once. This CDR3 contains 15 residues. Germline CDR1 and CDR2: MNHEY and SVGAGI. Trimming shortened V by 0 bases and J by 3 bases, and 8 bases separated the two germline ends. Material for sequencing was CD8+ T cells from PBMCs. The sequence derives from a human donor in good health. The V gene is TRBV6-5, the J gene TRBJ2-2, with D unresolved. DNA of the CDR3: TGTGCCAGCAGTTACTCTCTGGGGTACACCGGGGAGCTGTTTTTT. It encodes CASSYSLGYTGELFF.